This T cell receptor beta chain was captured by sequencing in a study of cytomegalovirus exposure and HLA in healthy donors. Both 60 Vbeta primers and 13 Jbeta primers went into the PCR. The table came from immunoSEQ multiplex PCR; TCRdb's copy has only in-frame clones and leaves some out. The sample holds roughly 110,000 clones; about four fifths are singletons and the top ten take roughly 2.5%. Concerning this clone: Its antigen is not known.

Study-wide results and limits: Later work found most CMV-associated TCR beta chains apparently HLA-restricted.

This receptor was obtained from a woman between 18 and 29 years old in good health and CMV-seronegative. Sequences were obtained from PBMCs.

The DNA of the CDR3 is TGTGCCAGCAGGGGGACAGGGGCAAGCAATCAGCCCCAGCATTTT. It codes for CASRGTGASNQPQHF. The chain carries TRBV6-1 and TRBJ1-5; 10 bases are shared with TRBD1. The trim removed 6 bases at V and 1 base at J, leaving 3 bases unmatched. The germline V gene encodes CDR1 MNHNS and CDR2 SASEGT. The CDR3 totals 15 residues.